This T cell receptor beta chain was captured by sequencing in a study of blood T cell repertoires in COVID-19. Study-level information: Samples representing acute and convalescent COVID-19 were sourced from the United States, Italy and Spain. T cells, B-cell-depleted T cells, or PBMCs supplied cDNA or gDNA.

Trimming took 5 bases from V and 5 from J; bases not matched to a gene: 9. This CDR3 region has 15 residues. CDR1 and CDR2 from the germline V gene are SGHVS and FNYEAQ. Per the authors' pipeline: For nucleated cells, counts were estimated from reference gene primer amplification. TCRdb's copy holds only in-frame clones and misses some; the assay was immunoSEQ multiplex PCR. V, J and clone size derive from that table, while D and trimming were established from the DNA sequence. The data contain some 100,000 clones, about 90% of them singletons. This TCR was recovered from a human donor with active COVID-19. The donor label of this sample is uncertain. The chain has TRBV7-6 and TRBJ2-7, with 10 bases identical to TRBD1. The material sequenced was peripheral blood. The DNA for the CDR3 is TGTGCCAGCAGCACCAGACAGGGGGCGCAAGACGAGCAGTACTTC. Translation: CASSTRQGAQDEQYF.